The clone carrying this T cell receptor beta chain has a count of ten or more. The template was total RNA from unfractionated whole blood. Via MiXCR, TCRdb re-called the 5' RACE reads, giving one row per CDR3 protein. The data show some 150,000 distinct CDR3 sequences, about 4.3% seen once. This entry is derived from a study of human T cells and chemical hapten exposure. Germline V gene lookup returns CDR1 SGHRS and CDR2 YFSETQ. The V and J ends lost 0 bases and 6 bases, in that order; junction bases with no gene match: 13. This CDR3 has 17 amino acids. The sequence was obtained from a female donor in good health. The rearrangement joins TRBV5-1 to TRBJ2-3; 7 nucleotides match TRBD1. The chain's CDR3 is CASSLGDRAPKRDTQYF. The CDR3, as DNA: TGCGCCAGCAGCTTGGGAGACAGGGCACCAAAAAGGGATACGCAGTATTTT.